The 20 T cell receptor beta chains below come from one sample, sequenced in a study of CD8 T cells in ankylosing spondylitis. MiXCR, run by TCRdb on the 5' RACE reads, gives a single entry per CDR3 protein. This table holds about 500,000 distinct CDR3 sequences, about 5.4% found once. Which antigens these TCRs recognize remains unknown. Notes on the study in general: Within ankylosing spondylitis blood, a TCR beta motif made up of seven to nine highly homologous variants appeared to be characteristic.

Sequencing input: blood, either unsorted or a sorted T cell fraction (not recorded which). The receptors originated from a male donor with ankylosing spondylitis.

Ten or more counts support this clonotype. CDR3 DNA sequence: TGCGCCAGCAGCAGTCTCGGCGAAGCGGGAGGTTACTACGAGCAGTACTTC. It translates to CASSSLGEAGGYYEQYF. This chain connects TRBV5-1 to TRBJ2-7; 9 positions match TRBD2. V trimming: 4 bases; J trimming: 3 bases; junction bases outside the gene matches: 14. The CDR3 consists of 17 residues. Germline CDR1 and CDR2: SGHRS and YFSETQ.

This clonotype showed up many times. The chain couples TRBV20-1 to TRBJ1-1, with TRBD1 matching 7 bases. The V gene's germline CDR1 is DFQATT and CDR2 SNEGSKA (reference sequence). CDR3 size: 13 residues. The V segment lost 6 bases and the J segment 4 bases; nucleotides outside the gene matches: 8. CDR3 sequence: CSAGTELVTEAFF. For the CDR3, the DNA is TGCAGTGCCGGGACAGAATTAGTCACTGAAGCTTTCTTT.

Many counts were recorded for this clonotype. This sequence joins TRBV4-3 and TRBJ2-7; D remains unclear. The ends were cut back, 0 bases at V and 0 bases at J, with 9 bases in the middle. CDR1 is LGHNA and CDR2 is YSLEER in the germline V gene. This CDR3 spans 15 amino acids. CDR3 nucleotide sequence: TGCGCCAGCAGCCAAGAAGGGTTTTCCTCCTACGAGCAGTACTTC. Its protein is CASSQEGFSSYEQYF.

This clonotype was picked up many times. The rearrangement links TRBV7-8 to TRBJ1-2; D remains unclear. Per the germline V gene, CDR1 is SGHVS and CDR2 is FQNEAQ. Trimming removed 8 bases from V and 6 bases from J, with 13 bases in between. This CDR3 region has 12 residues. The CDR3 sequence: CASSLTPNGYTF. In DNA, the CDR3 is TGTGCCAGCTCCCTTACTCCTAATGGCTACACCTTC.

The chain recombines TRBV4-1 with TRBJ2-7; 15 bases align to TRBD2. The V gene end was trimmed by 3 bases and the J gene end by 9 bases; junction bases not matched to a gene: 12. CDR1 MGHRA and CDR2 YSYEKL come from the germline V gene. The CDR3 contains 17 residues. The chain's CDR3 is CASSQGLAGGHPTRQYF. CDR3 sequence (DNA): TGCGCCAGCAGCCAGGGACTAGCGGGAGGCCACCCTACGCGGCAGTACTTC.

A few counts support this clonotype. The chain joins TRBV6-5 to TRBJ1-2; no clear D gene. The germline CDR1 and CDR2 sequences are MNHEY and SVGAGI. The CDR3 extends over 11 amino acids. V lost 6 bases and J lost 9, with 11 bases in between. DNA of the CDR3: TGTGCCAGCAGCCACGGGGAGAGCTACACCTTC. Protein: CASSHGESYTF.

This clonotype was counted at least ten times. The CDR3 reads CASSPPSGATGELFF. Written as DNA, the CDR3 is TGTGCCAGCAGCCCTCCTAGCGGGGCCACCGGGGAGCTGTTTTTT. This chain uses TRBV5-4 with TRBJ2-2, with TRBD2 identical over 9 bases. The CDR3 covers 15 residues. CDR1 is SGHNT and CDR2 is YYREEE in the germline V gene (reference sequence). The junction had 5 bases not matched to a gene; V was cut back by 4 bases and J by 4 bases.

This clonotype was recorded at least ten times. The chain combines TRBV12-3 or TRBV12-4 with TRBJ2-7; D is unresolved. V lost 8 bases and J 3 bases, leaving 20 bases between the germline ends. There are 15 residues in the CDR3. DNA of the CDR3: TGTGCCAGCTCCACGCTTGGCAGCTATCTCTACGAGCAGTACTTC. It specifies CASSTLGSYLYEQYF.

This clonotype came up a few times. The rearrangement uses TRBV2 and TRBJ2-3, with D maybe TRBD1 (5 bases). The CDR3 covers 13 residues. Germline lookup yields CDR1 SNHLY and CDR2 FYNNEI. The V and J ends lost 8 bases and 4 bases respectively, with 13 bases between them. The CDR3 sequence: CASEYQGPDTQYF. In DNA, the CDR3 is TGTGCCAGCGAATACCAGGGTCCAGATACGCAGTATTTT. The variable domain in full, with the rest retrieved from reference TRBV2 and TRBJ2-3, is EPEVTQTPSHQVTQMGQEVILRCVPISNHLYFYWYRQILGQKVEFLVSFYNNEISEKSEIFDDQFSVERPDGSNFTLKIRSTKLEDSAMYFCASEYQGPDTQYFGPGTRLTVL.

There are many counts of this clonotype. The CDR3 here is CASTNRTNEQFF. DNA for the CDR3: TGCGCCAGCACCAATCGGACCAATGAGCAGTTCTTC. The genes are TRBV5-1 and TRBJ2-1; D ambiguous. In germline, CDR1 is SGHRS, CDR2 YFSETQ. The CDR3 totals 12 residues. V lost 6 bases, J lost 6 bases, and 10 bases lay in between.

At least ten counts were recorded for this clonotype. The CDR3 region is CASSTRTGNFGEQYF. The CDR3 region has the DNA TGTGCCAGCAGTACCCGGACAGGGAATTTCGGCGAGCAGTACTTC. The V gene is TRBV27, the J gene TRBJ2-7, with 8 bases identical to TRBD1. The CDR3 is 15 amino acids. J was trimmed by 6 bases and V by 5 bases; bases with no gene match: 12. Germline V gene data show CDR1 as MNHEY and CDR2 as SMNVEV (reference sequence).

In its sample, this clonotype was seen many times. The V gene is TRBV11-2, the J gene TRBJ2-2; D is perhaps TRBD1 (5 bases). Between the trimmed V and J ends, which lost 5 bases and 4 bases, there was a span of 23 bases. The germline gives CDR1 SGHAT, CDR2 FQNNGV. CDR3 size: 18 residues. CDR3 sequence reads: CASSPLPSWGRSTGELFF. The CDR3 DNA reads TGTGCCAGCAGCCCCCTACCCAGTTGGGGCCGTAGCACCGGGGAGCTGTTTTTT. Drawing the rest from reference TRBV11-2 and TRBJ2-2, the complete variable domain is EAGVAQSPRYKIIEKRQSVAFWCNPISGHATLYWYQQILGQGPKLLIQFQNNGVVDDSQLPKDRFSAERLKGVDSTLKIQPAKLEDSAVYLCASSPLPSWGRSTGELFFGEGSRLTVL.

This clonotype was seen repeatedly, ten times or more. The V gene is TRBV6-6, the J gene TRBJ1-2, with 9 positions matching TRBD1. Germline CDR1 reads MNHNY; CDR2 reads SVGAGI (reference sequence). The CDR3 sequence is 13 residues long. With V trimmed by 4 bases and J by 6 bases, 3 bases remained unmatched. CDR3 sequence reads: CASSWTGEDGYTF. In DNA form, the CDR3 reads TGTGCCAGCAGTTGGACAGGGGAGGATGGCTACACCTTC.

This clonotype has at least ten counts. V gene TRBV28 combines with J gene TRBJ2-7, with D unresolved. Germline CDR1 MDHEN, CDR2 SYDVKM. The V end was cut by 6 bases, the J end by 0 bases, with 18 bases between. The length of the CDR3 is 16 residues. The CDR3: CASSPAGSYFSYEQYF. The CDR3 region has the DNA TGTGCCAGCAGCCCTGCAGGTAGCTACTTCTCCTACGAGCAGTACTTC. The whole variable domain, remainder taken from reference TRBV28 and TRBJ2-7, is DVKVTQSSRYLVKRTGEKVFLECVQDMDHENMFWYRQDPGLGLRLIYFSYDVKMKEKGDIPEGYSVSREKKERFSLILESASTNQTSMYLCASSPAGSYFSYEQYFGPGTRLTVT.

This clonotype occurred many times. This chain joins TRBV5-6 and TRBJ2-1, with D perhaps TRBD2 (6 bases). The CDR3 has 15 residues. Germline-derived CDR1 and CDR2 are SGHDT and YYEEEE. The V end was cut by 4 bases, the J end by 3 bases, with 14 bases between. The CDR3 DNA is TGTGCCAGCAGCACCCGATTGGGGGGCTACAATGAGCAGTTCTTC. Protein: CASSTRLGGYNEQFF.

This clonotype appeared many times. The V gene is TRBV24-1, the J gene TRBJ2-6; D remains ambiguous. CDR3 size: 14 residues. Per the germline V gene, CDR1 is KGHDR and CDR2 is SFDVKD. Trimming took off 1 base at V and 6 bases at J, with 6 bases between the two ends. CDR3 loop: CATSDFTSANVLTF. The CDR3 nucleotides are TGTGCCACCAGTGATTTTACTTCGGCCAACGTCCTGACTTTC.

The table lists this clonotype with many counts. This chain's CDR3 is CASSLGRGKGHF. CDR3 in DNA: TGTGCCAGCAGTTTAGGCAGGGGAAAAGGGCATTTT. This rearrangement joins TRBV12-3 or TRBV12-4 to TRBJ1-5, with D maybe TRBD1 (6 bases). V lost 1 base and J lost 15, with 13 bases in between. This CDR3 has 12 residues.

This clonotype was seen repeatedly, ten times or more. The V call is TRBV20-1, the J call TRBJ2-5, with TRBD2 matching 11 bases. The CDR3 covers 15 residues. Germline lookup yields CDR1 DFQATT and CDR2 SNEGSKA (reference sequence). Trimming cost V 6 bases and J 5 bases; bases outside gene matches: 11. The CDR3 region is CSAILSGGAGETQYF. In DNA, the CDR3 is TGCAGTGCGATACTTAGCGGGGGGGCCGGGGAGACCCAGTACTTC.

This clonotype was seen at least ten times. The V and J genes are TRBV12-3 or TRBV12-4 and TRBJ2-7; D may correspond to TRBD1 or TRBD2 (5 bases each). The CDR3 extends over 15 amino acids. The ends were cut back, 3 bases at V and 3 bases at J, with 15 bases in the middle. CDR3 sequence: CASSFLVGRLYEQYF. The CDR3 DNA follows: TGTGCCAGCAGTTTTTTGGTGGGACGCCTCTACGAGCAGTACTTC.

The chain uses TRBV29-1 and TRBJ2-7, with 9 positions matching TRBD2. The trim removed 4 bases at V and 4 bases at J, leaving 8 bases unmatched. Germline loops: CDR1 SQVTM, CDR2 ANQGSEA. The CDR3 totals 14 residues. As DNA, the CDR3 is TGCAGCGTTGCCCTAGCGGGGAACTTTTACGAGCAGTACTTC. It translates to CSVALAGNFYEQYF.